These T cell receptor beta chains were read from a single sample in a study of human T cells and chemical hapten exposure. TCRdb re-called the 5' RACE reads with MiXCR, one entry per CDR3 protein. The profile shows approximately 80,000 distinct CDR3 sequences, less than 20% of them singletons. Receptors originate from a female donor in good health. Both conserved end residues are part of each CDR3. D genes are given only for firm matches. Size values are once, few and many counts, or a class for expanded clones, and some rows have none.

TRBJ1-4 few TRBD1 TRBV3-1 TGTGCCAGCAGCCAGCAGGGGGCGAATGAAAAACTGTTTTTT CASSQQGANEKLFF
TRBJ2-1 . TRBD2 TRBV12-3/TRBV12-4 TGTGCCAGCAGTTTATGGAGCGGGAGCTACAATGAGCAGTTCTTC CASSLWSGSYNEQFF
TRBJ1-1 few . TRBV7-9 TGTGCCAGCACCCGAGACAGTATGAACACTGAAGCTTTCTTT CASTRDSMNTEAFF
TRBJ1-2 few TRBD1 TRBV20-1 TGCAGTGCTCAGACCGGGACAGGTTGGATAGGGGGTGGCTACACCTTC CSAQTGTGWIGGGYTF
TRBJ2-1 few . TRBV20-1 TGCAGTGCTCCCCGACAGGTAATAGGCAATGAGCAGTTCTTC CSAPRQVIGNEQFF
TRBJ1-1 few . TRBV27 TGTGCCACCACATCAGGGAGACACACTGAAGCTTTCTTT CATTSGRHTEAFF
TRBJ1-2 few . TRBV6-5 TGTGCCAGCAGCTCCCCAAGTAAGGGTGGCTACACCTTC CASSSPSKGGYTF
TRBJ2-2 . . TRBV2 TGTGCCAGCAGGCTAAGGTCCCCCAGGGGGAACACCGGGGAGCTGTTTTTT CASRLRSPRGNTGELFF
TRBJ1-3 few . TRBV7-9 TGTGCCAGCAGCGTCTACGCCCGAGGGTCTGGAAACACCATATATTTT CASSVYARGSGNTIYF
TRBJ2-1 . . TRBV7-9 TGTGCCAGCAGACAAGAGAGAGGAGGGGGCCTCAGGTCGAATGAGCAGTTCTTC CASRQERGGGLRSNEQFF
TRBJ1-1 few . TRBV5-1 TGCGCCAGCAGCTCAGGAGCTTTGAACACTGAAGCTTTCTTT CASSSGALNTEAFF
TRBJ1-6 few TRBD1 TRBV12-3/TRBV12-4 TGTGCCAGCAATCCAGGGGGCGCTTATAATTCACCCCTCCACTTT CASNPGGAYNSPLHF
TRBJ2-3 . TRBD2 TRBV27 TGTGCCAGCAGTTTAAGTAAACTAGCGGGAGGAAGAGATACGCAGTATTTT CASSLSKLAGGRDTQYF
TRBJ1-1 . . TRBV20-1 TGCAGTGCTAGAGTAGCAGGGCCGAACACTGAAGCTTTCTTT CSARVAGPNTEAFF
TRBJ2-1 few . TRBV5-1 TGCGCCAGCAGCTTGGTACCAGGGAATGACAATGAGCAGTTCTTC CASSLVPGNDNEQFF
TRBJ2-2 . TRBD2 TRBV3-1 TGTGCCAGCAGCCCAAGGACTAGCGGGATCAGTCCCGGGGAGCTGTTTTTT CASSPRTSGISPGELFF
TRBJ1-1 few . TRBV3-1 TGTGCCAGCAGCCAAGGGGTCGTCGCAGGGCGAACTGAAGCTTTCTTT CASSQGVVAGRTEAFF
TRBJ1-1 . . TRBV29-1 TGCAGCGCCAACAGGGCTACGAACACTGAAGCTTTCTTT CSANRATNTEAFF
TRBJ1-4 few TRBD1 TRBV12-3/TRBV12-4 TGTGCCAGCAGCCGAAGAGGGACAGATGAAAAACTGTTTTTT CASSRRGTDEKLFF
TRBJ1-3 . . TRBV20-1 TGCAGTGCTAGAGATTTCTCTGGAAACACCATATATTTT CSARDFSGNTIYF
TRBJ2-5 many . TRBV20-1 TGCAGTGCTAGGGCTAGGGGGGGCGAGACCCAGTACTTC CSARARGGETQYF
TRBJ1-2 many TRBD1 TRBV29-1 TGCAGCGTTGAAGGATCACCAGGGGGCGTTTTGGGCTACACCTTC CSVEGSPGGVLGYTF
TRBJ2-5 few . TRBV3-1 TGTGCCAGCAGCCGGGACATAACCACTCAAGAGACCCAGTACTTC CASSRDITTQETQYF
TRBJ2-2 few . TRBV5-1 TGCGCCAGCAGCATATCGAACACCGGGGAGCTGTTTTTT CASSISNTGELFF
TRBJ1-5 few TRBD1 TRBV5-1 TGCGCCAGCAGCTTGGGTGGGACAGGGCTCGATCAGCCCCAGCATTTT CASSLGGTGLDQPQHF
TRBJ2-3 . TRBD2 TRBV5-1 TGCGCCAGCAGCCCGGCGGGGGGGTCTAGCACAGATACGCAGTATTTT CASSPAGGSSTDTQYF
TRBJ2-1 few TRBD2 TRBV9 TGTGCCAGCAGCTCCTTCTACGGGGGGGTTCACAATGAGCAGTTCTTC CASSSFYGGVHNEQFF
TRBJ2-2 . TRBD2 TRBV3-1 TGTGCCAGCAGCCGAAGCTCCGGGACTACCACCGGGGAGCTGTTTTTT CASSRSSGTTTGELFF
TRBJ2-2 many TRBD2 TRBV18 TGTGCCAGCTCACCGGGACTAGCGAACACCGGGGAGCTGTTTTTT CASSPGLANTGELFF
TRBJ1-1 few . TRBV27 TGTGCCAGCAGTTTAGGAACGGCAGCTTTCTTT CASSLGTAAFF
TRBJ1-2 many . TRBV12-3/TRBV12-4 TGTGCCAGCAGTTTAGATTCTGGGAACGGCTACACCTTC CASSLDSGNGYTF
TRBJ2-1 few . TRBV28 TGTGCCAGCAGATCCCGGAGGCGACAGGACATAAGCTCCTACAATGAGCAGTTCTTC CASRSRRRQDISSYNEQFF
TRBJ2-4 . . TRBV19 TGTGCCAGTAGTTCCAGTCCCGACAGGACCAAAAACATTCAGTACTTC CASSSSPDRTKNIQYF
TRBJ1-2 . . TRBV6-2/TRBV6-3 TGTGCCAGCAGTTACACCCCGATGGACACAAATGGCTACACCTTC CASSYTPMDTNGYTF
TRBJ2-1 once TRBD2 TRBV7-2 TGTGCCAGCAGCTTAGGTCGGGGACTAGCGGGAATTGAGCAGTTCTTC CASSLGRGLAGIEQFF
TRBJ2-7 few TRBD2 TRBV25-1 TGTGCCAGCACGGGGCCGGGACTAGCGCGTTCCACCTACGAGCAGTACTTC CASTGPGLARSTYEQYF
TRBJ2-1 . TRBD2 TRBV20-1 TGCAGTGCTACCCCAGGGACTAGCGGATACAATGAGCAGTTCTTC CSATPGTSGYNEQFF
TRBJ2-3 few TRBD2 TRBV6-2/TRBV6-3 TGTGCCAGCAGTACTATCGGGACTAGGCTCACAGATACGCAGTATTTT CASSTIGTRLTDTQYF
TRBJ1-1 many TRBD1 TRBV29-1 TGCAGCGTGGCAGGGGGCGACACTGAAGCTTTCTTT CSVAGGDTEAFF
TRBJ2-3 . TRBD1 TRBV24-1 TGTGCCACCAGTGATCAGCCGGGACAGGGGTCGACAGATACGCAGTATTTT CATSDQPGQGSTDTQYF
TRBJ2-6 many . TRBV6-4 TGTGCCAGCAGTGACTCTGGGGCCAACGTCCTGACTTTC CASSDSGANVLTF
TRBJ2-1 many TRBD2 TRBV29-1 TGCAGCGTCCAGCGGGAGGGCCTTAGGTTC CSVQREGLRF